This entry concerns a single T cell receptor (beta chain). The lymph nodes were axillary draining lymph nodes from breast cancer patients. These data originate in a study of breast tumors, draining lymph nodes, adjacent tissues. TCRdb fed the multiplex PCR reads into MiXCR, producing one record per CDR3 protein. In the table there are around 230,000 distinct CDR3 sequences, about 34% of which are singletons. Input material: axillary lymph node tissue. The sequence came from a female donor with breast cancer. Some clones in this sample may be carry-over from other donors' samples.

Written as DNA, the CDR3 is TGTGCCAGCAGTTATCACGGACAGGGGCATACGCAGTATTTT. Encoded protein: CASSYHGQGHTQYF. The chain joins TRBV6-2 or TRBV6-3 to TRBJ2-3; TRBD1 matches at 9 bases. Germline loops: CDR1 MNHEY, CDR2 SVGEGT. V shed 3 bases and J 7 bases; nucleotides not matched to a gene: 5. The CDR3 is 14 residues long.